The clone carrying this T cell receptor beta chain showed up just once. This specimen belongs to a study of blood T cell repertoires in COVID-19. Study overall: Donors in the United States, Italy and Spain gave samples during acute or convalescent COVID-19. T cells, B-cell-depleted T cells, or PBMCs provided the cDNA or gDNA that served as material.

In the study's own analysis: Nucleated cell number was recorded as an estimate derived from reference gene primer amplification. Here immunoSEQ multiplex PCR was the method, and the copy in TCRdb shows in-frame clones only, minus some. That table gives V, J and clone size, and the DNA gave D and trimming. The sample has 10,000 to 15,000 clones; roughly 80% are singletons. After removal of 5 bases from V and 2 bases from J, the junction contained 18 bases not matched to a gene. The CDR3 is 19 residues long. CDR1 SGHTS and CDR2 YDEGEE come from the germline V gene. V is TRBV5-8 and J is TRBJ1-5; 8 bases match TRBD1. The sample was peripheral blood. The clonotype was recovered from a man in his forties or fifties with active or convalescent COVID-19. CDR3 in amino acids: CASRRDRGPAVGGNQPQHF. The CDR3 nucleotides are TGTGCCAGCAGACGTGACAGGGGCCCGGCAGTCGGCGGCAATCAGCCCCAGCATTTT.